This T cell receptor beta chain is from a study of blood T cell repertoires in COVID-19 (TCRdb year 2020). Background on the whole study: Collaborator samples came from the United States, Italy and Spain and covered acute and convalescent phases of COVID-19. The material from the prospective study consisted of cDNA or gDNA derived from T cells, B-cell-depleted T cells, or PBMCs. The dataset comprised deeply sampled blood TCRbeta repertoires from subjects exposed to, actively infected with, or recovered from COVID-19. The repertoires were made available in a free public database intended to serve as a resource for research on the immune response to SARS-CoV-2. Samples came from the ongoing ImmuneRACE study (first 160 participants) plus 1,254 subjects from 6 global collaborators. Nearly every sample came with metadata listing a de-identified subject ID, COVID-19 status, age in years and sex. Where available, HLA class I and class II types were taken from metadata supplied by the sample provider and were not determined by assay-based typing. What the study reported, not specific to this receptor: Clinical and demographic metadata were provided uncurated, with the amount varying by source and participant.

The immunoSEQ Assay, a bias-controlled multiplex PCR, was used to amplify TCRbeta CDR3 regions from genomic DNA. The study's own analysis went as follows. Nucleated cell counts per sample were estimated from amplification of reference gene primers within the assay. To quantify the absolute abundance of each unique TCRbeta CDR3 rearrangement, sequence reads were collapsed and filtered. Productive Simpson clonality was computed per sample as the square root of Simpson's diversity index over productive rearrangements. Not all clones reach the TCRdb copy of this immuneACCESS table, which keeps in-frame sequences only. Checked studies attribute under half of the gap to unresolved V genes and leave the rest unexplained. V and J calls and clone size follow that table, whereas D and trimming were derived from the DNA. This sample is represented by roughly 38,000 clones; around nine tenths of them were singletons. 9% of the sample comes from the top ten.

Note on this clone: Its antigen remains undetermined. Per-base qualities were not stored, and no clone one base away is much larger.

Whole blood was collected in K2EDTA tubes by collaborating institutions according to the institutions' own protocols. For TCRbeta analysis, collaborator samples were shipped as frozen whole blood, as isolated PBMCs, or as DNA extracted from either sample type. This clonotype originated in a woman aged 70-85 years with acute or convalescent COVID-19. The sample consisted of peripheral blood.

The DNA sequence is given as TGTGCCAGCAGCCTAGACTCCGGCTCCTACAATGAGCAGTTCTTC. This translates into CASSLDSGSYNEQFF. The V and J genes are TRBV7-2 and TRBJ2-1; the D gene identity is not certain. Relative to germline, V is 5 bases shorter and J is 0 bases shorter, with 11 bases between their ends. Reading from cysteine to phenylalanine, the CDR3 counts 15 amino acids. The DNA shown is the 45-base CDR3, in frame from base 1. The germline V gene sets CDR1 to SGHTA and CDR2 to FQGNSA.